Below are 22 T cell receptor beta chains sequenced from a single sample in a study of CD8+ T cells in alopecia areata. Extracted RNA was reverse transcribed into cDNA, the sequencing template. Sequencing used immunoSEQ multiplex PCR; TCRdb keeps in-frame clones, though not all of them. This sample has more than 150,000 clones, with 59% found just once. Sequenced here: CD4+ T cells sorted from blood, sampled at week 0. The receptors come from a human donor with alopecia areata.

This clone occurred a few times. This sequence joins TRBV7-2 and TRBJ2-3, with D tentatively TRBD2 (5 bases). Germline V gene lookup returns CDR1 SGHTA and CDR2 FQGNSA. CDR3 length: 15 residues. The V end was cut by 3 bases, the J end by 2 bases, with 12 bases between. CDR3 sequence (DNA): TGTGCCAGCAGCTTGATGGGCGGGCTCACAGATACGCAGTATTTT. This encodes CASSLMGGLTDTQYF. The variable domain in full, with the rest retrieved from reference TRBV7-2 and TRBJ2-3, is GAGVSQSPSNKVTEKGKDVELRCDPISGHTALYWYRQSLGQGLEFLIYFQGNSAPDKSGLPSDRFSAERTGGSVSTLTIQRTQQEDSAVYLCASSLMGGLTDTQYFGPGTRLTVL.

The rearrangement uses TRBV29-1 and TRBJ1-1; D is unclear. Germline V CDR1 and CDR2: SQVTM, ANQGSEA. This CDR3 has 13 amino acids. V lost 2 bases, J lost 0 bases, and 7 bases lay in between. The CDR3 bases are TGCAGCGTTGAACCCAGGTTGAACACTGAAGCTTTCTTT. Translating it yields CSVEPRLNTEAFF. The complete variable domain, with remaining parts taken from reference TRBV29-1 and TRBJ1-1, reads SAVISQKPSRDICQRGTSLTIQCQVDSQVTMMFWYRQQPGQSLTLIATANQGSEATYESGFVIDKFPISRPNLTFSTLTVSNMSPEDSSIYLCSVEPRLNTEAFFGQGTRLTVV.

This sequence joins TRBV29-1 and TRBJ1-5, with TRBD1 identical over 7 bases. V gave up 4 bases and J gave up 4 bases; unmatched junction bases: 7. The CDR3 totals 14 residues. Germline loops: CDR1 SQVTM, CDR2 ANQGSEA. The CDR3: CSVVAAGGNQPQHF. Written as DNA, the CDR3 is TGCAGCGTTGTAGCGGCAGGGGGTAATCAGCCCCAGCATTTT.

This chain joins TRBV7-2 and TRBJ1-1; no clear D. Deletions cut 1 base from V and 3 bases from J, with 9 bases between. Germline V CDR1 and CDR2: SGHTA, FQGNSA. The CDR3 spans 14 residues. The CDR3 loop reads CASSLVPGHTEAFF. The CDR3 DNA follows: TGTGCCAGCAGCTTAGTCCCCGGGCACACTGAAGCTTTCTTT.

This clone showed up just once. The V and J genes are TRBV30 and TRBJ1-6; TRBD1 matches 7 bases. The V gene's germline CDR1 is GTSNPN and CDR2 SVGIG (reference sequence). J gave up 7 bases and V 2 bases, and 5 bases lay outside the gene matches. The CDR3 runs to 14 residues. The CDR3 DNA reads as TGTGCCTGGAGTTCGAACAGGGGAAATTCACCCCTCCACTTT. Translated, it gives CAWSSNRGNSPLHF.

The chain is built from TRBV7-2 and TRBJ2-7; 12 bases align to TRBD2. The V segment lost 5 bases and the J segment 3 bases; nucleotides outside the gene matches: 8. The germline V gene encodes CDR1 SGHTA and CDR2 FQGNSA. This CDR3 contains 16 residues. The CDR3 here is CASSEAGTSGHYEQYF. CDR3 nucleotides: TGTGCCAGCAGCGAAGCCGGGACTAGCGGGCACTACGAGCAGTACTTC. Together with reference TRBV7-2 and TRBJ2-7, the CDR3 gives the full variable domain: GAGVSQSPSNKVTEKGKDVELRCDPISGHTALYWYRQSLGQGLEFLIYFQGNSAPDKSGLPSDRFSAERTGGSVSTLTIQRTQQEDSAVYLCASSEAGTSGHYEQYFGPGTRLTVT.

The rearrangement joins TRBV5-6 to TRBJ2-6; either TRBD1 or TRBD2 may supply D (5 bases each). With 1 base removed from V and 4 bases from J, the gap between germline ends came to 9 bases. The CDR3 is 15 residues long. Germline values: CDR1 SGHDT, CDR2 YYEEEE. CDR3 loop: CASSLQGAGANVLTF. Here the CDR3 DNA reads TGTGCCAGCAGCTTGCAGGGAGCCGGGGCCAACGTCCTGACTTTC. The variable domain in full, with the rest retrieved from reference TRBV5-6 and TRBJ2-6, is DAGVTQSPTHLIKTRGQQVTLRCSPKSGHDTVSWYQQALGQGPQFIFQYYEEEERQRGNFPDRFSGHQFPNYSSELNVNALLLGDSALYLCASSLQGAGANVLTFGAGSRLTVL.

The table lists this clone with a count of one. The chain carries TRBV11-3 and TRBJ1-2; tentative D call: TRBD1 (6 bases). Trimming pared 4 bases from V and 2 bases from J, leaving 20 bases between. This CDR3 region has 17 residues. CDR1 is SGHNT and CDR2 is YENEEA in the germline V gene. DNA of the CDR3: TGTGCCAGCAGCTATTTACCCGGGACAAAGCGCAACTATGGCTACACCTTC. The encoded protein is CASSYLPGTKRNYGYTF.

The chain uses TRBV5-4 and TRBJ2-3; 7 nucleotides line up with TRBD2. This CDR3 is 18 amino acids long. The J segment lost 0 bases and the V segment lost 0 bases, leaving 10 bases of the junction unmatched. The germline V gene has CDR1 SGHNT and CDR2 YYREEE (reference sequence). Written as DNA, the CDR3 is TGTGCCAGCAGCTTGGGGACTGGCGGGGGACCTAGCACAGATACGCAGTATTTT. It codes for CASSLGTGGGPSTDTQYF.

The V call is TRBV7-9, the J call TRBJ2-3, with a weak D call TRBD1 (8 bases). V was trimmed by 5 bases and J by 0 bases, leaving 15 bases between them. The CDR3 runs to 16 residues. Per the germline V gene, CDR1 is SEHNR and CDR2 is FQNEAQ (reference sequence). As DNA, the CDR3 is TGTGCCAGCAGCGCCGGACAGGGAGGGAGCACAGATACGCAGTATTTT. This codes for CASSAGQGGSTDTQYF.

This clone has a handful of counts. The chain is built from TRBV30 and TRBJ2-1; D is unresolved. The CDR3 extends over 13 amino acids. The V gene lost 4 bases and the J gene lost 6 bases, with 13 bases spanning the gap. CDR1 GTSNPN and CDR2 SVGIG come from the germline V gene (reference sequence). The CDR3 loop is CAWTAGTSNEQFF. The CDR3 nucleotides read TGTGCCTGGACCGCCGGTACCTCCAATGAGCAGTTCTTC.

V is TRBV30 and J is TRBJ2-3; the D call may be TRBD1 or TRBD2 (5 bases each). Trimming stripped 0 bases from V and 2 bases from J, with 12 bases between. Germline V gene lookup returns CDR1 GTSNPN and CDR2 SVGIG (reference sequence). The CDR3 loop spans 15 amino acids. The CDR3 here is CAWSVRGGYTDTQYF. The CDR3 DNA reads as TGTGCCTGGAGTGTAAGGGGCGGGTACACAGATACGCAGTATTTT.

V gene TRBV29-1 combines with J gene TRBJ1-6, with TRBD1 as a possible D gene (6 bases). The CDR3 is 14 amino acids. Germline V gene sequence: CDR1 SQVTM, CDR2 ANQGSEA. The V end was cut by 6 bases, the J end by 2 bases, with 11 bases between. The DNA of the CDR3 is TGCAGCGTGCGACAGGACCCCTATAATTCACCCCTCCACTTT. It codes for CSVRQDPYNSPLHF.

The rearrangement links TRBV18 to TRBJ2-7; TRBD1 matches at 9 bases. This CDR3 is 17 amino acids long. CDR1 and CDR2 (germline): KGHSH, LQKENI. V lost 4 bases and J lost 5; bases outside the gene matches: 15. CDR3 in DNA: TGTGCCAGCTCACTAGATAGACGGGACAGGGCACTGAACGAGCAGTACTTC. Its translation is CASSLDRRDRALNEQYF.

The chain combines TRBV30 with TRBJ2-2; tentatively, D is TRBD1 (5 bases). V dropped 3 bases and J dropped 6 bases, with 8 bases sitting between them. CDR3 size: 12 residues. Germline-derived CDR1 and CDR2 are GTSNPN and SVGIG (reference sequence). Written as DNA, the CDR3 is TGTGCCTGGAGGGGGCCTGCCGGGGAGCTGTTTTTT. Amino acid sequence: CAWRGPAGELFF.

The chain carries TRBV30 and TRBJ2-7, with a weak D call TRBD1 (5 bases). The V end lost 3 bases, the J end lost 6 bases, and 9 bases lay between the germline ends. The CDR3 is 11 residues long. Germline assignment: CDR1 GTSNPN and CDR2 SVGIG (reference sequence). CDR3 amino acids: CAWRGVGEQYF. The DNA for the CDR3 is TGTGCCTGGAGAGGGGTTGGCGAGCAGTACTTC.

This clone was counted once. The CDR3 DNA reads as TGTGCCAGCAGTCGACAGGGAAGCAATCAGCCCCAGCATTTT. It translates to CASSRQGSNQPQHF. The chain employs TRBV6-5 and TRBJ1-5; 7 bases map to TRBD1. V was pared by 5 bases and J by 1 base, with 2 bases of the junction left unmatched. The germline gives CDR1 MNHEY, CDR2 SVGAGI. The CDR3 consists of 14 residues.

This chain joins TRBV29-1 and TRBJ2-2; 7 bases are shared with TRBD1. The V gene end was trimmed by 7 bases and the J gene end by 4 bases; junction bases not matched to a gene: 9. Germline V CDR1 and CDR2: SQVTM, ANQGSEA. The CDR3 sequence is 14 residues long. CDR3 DNA sequence: TGCAGCGCCGGAGGTAGGGGGCGCACCGGGGAGCTGTTTTTT. Translation: CSAGGRGRTGELFF.

This clone was counted only a few times. This sequence joins TRBV19 and TRBJ1-5; the D gene is possibly TRBD1 (5 bases). Germline CDR1 LNHDA, CDR2 SQIVND (reference sequence). V was cut by 3 bases and J by 6 bases, with 15 bases left in between. The CDR3 extends over 15 amino acids. The CDR3 DNA is TGTGCCAGTAGTATGATTCCCCAGGGTGGTCAGCCCCAGCATTTT. This translates into CASSMIPQGGQPQHF.

In DNA form, the CDR3 reads TGTGCCTGGACCCGCGGAGATACGCAGTATTTT. This gives the protein CAWTRGDTQYF. The chain is built from TRBV30 and TRBJ2-3; D is ambiguous. CDR3 size: 11 residues. The germline gives CDR1 GTSNPN, CDR2 SVGIG (reference sequence). The V end lost 4 bases, the J end lost 5 bases, and 7 bases lay between the germline ends.

The chain recombines TRBV5-1 with TRBJ2-1; D is possibly TRBD1 (5 bases). Trimming pared 0 bases from V and 7 bases from J, leaving 11 bases between. Germline loops: CDR1 SGHRS, CDR2 YFSETQ. This CDR3 contains 14 residues. The CDR3 region is CASSLGSGRNEQFF. The DNA for the CDR3 is TGCGCCAGCAGCTTGGGGTCAGGGCGGAATGAGCAGTTCTTC.

The chain carries TRBV4-1 and TRBJ2-7; TRBD1 agrees at 10 bases. Germline assignment: CDR1 MGHRA and CDR2 YSYEKL. This CDR3 has 15 amino acids. V shed 2 bases, J shed 6 bases, and the junction held 7 bases outside the gene matches. The CDR3 is CASSQTGTGVSEQYF. CDR3 DNA sequence: TGCGCCAGCAGCCAAACCGGGACAGGGGTATCCGAGCAGTACTTC.